This T cell receptor beta chain stems from a study of blood T cells in healthy people across ages. Study-wide results and caveats: A roughly linear fall in TCR beta diversity per million T cells was seen with increasing age.

The CDR3 runs 13 residues. Germline CDR1 reads DFQATT; CDR2 reads SNEGSKA (reference sequence). Deletions cut 1 base from V and 5 bases from J, with 11 bases between. As regards this clonotype: Antigen specificity is unknown.

Through a sample-barcoded 5' primer and a J-beta primer mix, a second PCR was run for about 7 to 12 cycles. A tag from a template-switch adaptor with 12 random nucleotides marked each cDNA molecule. All samples gave at least 2.5 million CDR3-containing paired-end reads. TCRdb re-derived calls from the 5' RACE reads in MiXCR, one entry per CDR3 protein. The sample holds 850,000 to 1,100,000 distinct CDR3 sequences, roughly two fifths seen once. The specimen was blood. This TCR derives from a man aged 18-30 years in good health. The chain employs TRBV20-1 and TRBJ2-5; D uncertain. This CDR3 reads CSARGAGRETQYF. CDR3 in DNA: TGCAGTGCTAGAGGGGCAGGACGTGAGACCCAGTACTTC.